These 23 T cell receptor beta chains were all obtained from the same sample, sequenced in a study of T and B cells in COVID-19 patients. Each TRB amplification used roughly 230-550 ng of genomic DNA from blood. Multiplex PCR with BIOMED2 TRB-A/B primer pools amplified TRB rearrangements. TCRdb analysed the multiplex PCR reads with MiXCR anew, one entry per CDR3 protein. The repertoire has 20,000 to 25,000 distinct CDR3 sequences, approximately 30% of them found once; the top ten carry around 2.1%. Material for sequencing was blood. The origin of the receptors is a human donor who had recovered from COVID-19.

This chain connects TRBV4-1 to TRBJ2-1, with 7 bases aligning to TRBD1. Germline V CDR1 and CDR2: MGHRA, YSYEKL. After removal of 8 bases from V and 3 bases from J, the junction contained 4 bases not matched to a gene. CDR3 size: 13 residues. CDR3 region: CASQGVDYNEQFF. DNA of the CDR3: TGCGCCAGCCAGGGGGTGGACTACAATGAGCAGTTCTTC.

With respect to this clonotype: A much more abundant neighbour one base away suggests this may be a read error. The CDR3 DNA is TGTACCAGTAGTATGGACAGACACACTGAAGCTTTCTTT. This codes for CTSSMDRHTEAFF. The chain couples TRBV19 to TRBJ1-1, with D possibly TRBD1 on 6 matching bases. The CDR3 sequence is 13 residues long. Germline CDR1 and CDR2: LNHDA and SQIVND (reference sequence).

This clonotype is termed medium-sized. The gene calls are TRBV5-5 and TRBJ2-7, with D uncertain. The CDR3 covers 15 residues. V was cut by 0 bases and J by 1 base, with 11 bases left in between. Germline CDR1 is SGHKS and CDR2 is YYEKEE (reference sequence). The CDR3 protein is CASSLEMAPSYEQYF. In DNA form, the CDR3 reads TGTGCCAGCAGCTTGGAGATGGCGCCTTCCTACGAGCAGTACTTC.

This clonotype was seen only a few times. This chain joins TRBV10-1 and TRBJ2-3; the match to TRBD2 covers 9 bases. Germline CDR1 and CDR2: WNHNN and SYGVQD (reference sequence). The V segment lost 7 bases and the J segment 3 bases; nucleotides outside the gene matches: 2. This CDR3 is built from 13 residues. CDR3: CASMAGGTDTQYF. Written as DNA, the CDR3 is TGCGCCAGCATGGCGGGGGGGACAGATACGCAGTATTTT.

This chain connects TRBV27 to TRBJ2-5; tentatively, D is TRBD2 (7 bases). From germline, CDR1 is MNHEY and CDR2 SMNVEV (reference sequence). Between the trimmed V and J ends, which lost 3 bases and 5 bases, there was a span of 16 bases. This CDR3 comprises 15 residues. Written as DNA, the CDR3 is TGTGCCAGCAGTTTGGTGAGGGGGGGCTCGGAGACCCAGTACTTC. As protein: CASSLVRGGSETQYF.

The rearrangement links TRBV20-1 to TRBJ2-7; the D gene is possibly TRBD2 (6 bases). This CDR3 contains 15 residues. V lost 3 bases and J lost 0, with 15 bases in between. Germline V gene data show CDR1 as DFQATT and CDR2 as SNEGSKA (reference sequence). The CDR3 loop is CSASFGRGSSYEQYF. CDR3 bases: TGCAGTGCTAGTTTCGGACGGGGGAGCTCCTACGAGCAGTACTTC.

The chain uses TRBV10-3 and TRBJ2-3; D is unclear. Germline V gene sequence: CDR1 ENHRY, CDR2 SYGVKD. This CDR3 contains 13 residues. Trimming removed 7 bases at V and 0 bases at J, with 8 bases between. CDR3: CAITGSSTDTQYF. The CDR3, as DNA: TGTGCCATCACTGGTTCTAGCACAGATACGCAGTATTTT.

This clonotype is medium-sized (0.01 to 0.1%) by share. This chain connects TRBV19 to TRBJ2-3; D ambiguous. With 0 bases removed from V and 6 bases from J, the gap between germline ends came to 7 bases. CDR3 length: 13 amino acids. Per the germline V gene, CDR1 is LNHDA and CDR2 is SQIVND (reference sequence). The CDR3 DNA reads TGTGCCAGTAGTATAGATTGGGCGGATACGCAGTATTTT. It translates to CASSIDWADTQYF.

V usage is TRBV7-9 and J usage is TRBJ2-2; D perhaps matches TRBD2 (6 bases). The V end lost 6 bases, the J end lost 7 bases, and 18 bases lay between the germline ends. The germline CDR1 and CDR2 sequences are SEHNR and FQNEAQ (reference sequence). This CDR3 contains 15 residues. The CDR3 is CASRLGGMTGGELFF. Here the CDR3 DNA reads TGTGCCAGCAGGTTGGGAGGTATGACCGGCGGGGAGCTGTTTTTT.

This chain uses TRBV11-3 with TRBJ1-2, with 7 bases matching TRBD1. CDR3 length equals 16 residues. From germline, CDR1 is SGHNT and CDR2 YENEEA. V shed 3 bases, J shed 0 bases, and the junction held 7 bases outside the gene matches. The CDR3 here is CASSFSGQEANYGYTF. The CDR3 coding sequence is TGTGCCAGCAGCTTTTCCGGACAGGAAGCTAACTATGGCTACACCTTC.

The rearrangement links TRBV5-1 to TRBJ1-2; D is ambiguous. CDR1 is SGHRS, CDR2 YFSETQ, per germline. The length of the CDR3 is 15 residues. V gave up 2 bases and J gave up 4 bases, with 15 bases separating them. DNA for the CDR3: TGCGCCAGCAGCTTTAGCGCCTCCCTAGGCTATGGCTACACCTTC. It encodes CASSFSASLGYGYTF.

The sample holds one count of this clonotype. The chain carries TRBV11-3 and TRBJ1-1, with 8 bases matching TRBD1. Trimming took 5 bases from V and 5 from J; bases not matched to a gene: 7. Germline CDR1 SGHNT, CDR2 YENEEA. This CDR3 has 14 residues. CDR3 bases: TGTGCCAGCAGCCCGGGACAGGCGGGTACTGAAGCTTTCTTT. Its protein is CASSPGQAGTEAFF.

The chain recombines TRBV5-1 with TRBJ2-5; D not resolved. The CDR3 runs 14 residues. Germline CDR1 SGHRS, CDR2 YFSETQ. The V and J ends lost 0 bases and 5 bases respectively, with 11 bases between them. The CDR3 nucleotides read TGCGCCAGCAGCTTGGTACTTCGTAAGGAGACCCAGTACTTC. Amino acids: CASSLVLRKETQYF.

V is TRBV6-5 and J is TRBJ2-6; weak D call: TRBD2 (5 bases). V lost 6 bases and J lost 0, with 12 bases in between. CDR3 length equals 16 residues. In germline, CDR1 is MNHEY, CDR2 SVGAGI. The CDR3 coding sequence is TGTGCCAGCAGCCGGGTGGGGAGCTCTGGGGCCAACGTCCTGACTTTC. Protein product: CASSRVGSSGANVLTF.

The chain joins TRBV20-1 to TRBJ1-6; D call uncertain. Trimming pared 1 base from V and 5 bases from J, leaving 6 bases between. Germline CDR1 DFQATT, CDR2 SNEGSKA (reference sequence). The CDR3 covers 13 residues. CDR3: CSARGANNSPLHF. CDR3 DNA: TGCAGTGCTAGAGGGGCTAATAATTCACCCCTCCACTTT.

The chain has TRBV12-3 or TRBV12-4 and TRBJ2-4; possible D gene TRBD2, 6 bases. The CDR3 is 15 amino acids. The V and J ends lost 2 bases and 1 base respectively, with 9 bases between them. The CDR3 region is CASSLRRGAKNIQYF. Written as DNA, the CDR3 is TGTGCCAGCAGTTTACGTCGGGGGGCCAAAAACATTCAGTACTTC.

This clonotype counts as medium-sized (0.01 to 0.1%). The chain uses TRBV27 and TRBJ2-5; 12 nucleotides line up with TRBD2. Trimming took 6 bases from V and 1 from J; bases not matched to a gene: 3. The CDR3 consists of 15 residues. Looked up from germline, CDR1 is MNHEY and CDR2 is SMNVEV (reference sequence). The CDR3 DNA follows: TGTGCCAGCAGCCAACTAGCGGGGGGCCAAGAGACCCAGTACTTC. Its protein product is CASSQLAGGQETQYF.

In this sample, this clonotype turned up a few times. This chain joins TRBV5-4 and TRBJ2-1, with no clear D. V lost 1 base, J lost 0 bases, and 11 bases lay in between. The CDR3 length is 16 residues. Germline V gene lookup returns CDR1 SGHNT and CDR2 YYREEE (reference sequence). The CDR3 protein is CASSLNGLSSYNEQFF. The CDR3 coding sequence is TGTGCCAGCAGCTTGAATGGGTTGAGCTCCTACAATGAGCAGTTCTTC.

Within the sample, this clonotype is medium-sized (0.01 to 0.1%). The rearrangement uses TRBV11-3 and TRBJ1-6, with 9 bases aligning to TRBD1. V trimming: 5 bases; J trimming: 5 bases; junction bases outside the gene matches: 7. The germline V gene encodes CDR1 SGHNT and CDR2 YENEEA. This CDR3 is 16 amino acids long. In nucleotides, the CDR3 is TGTGCCAGCAGCCCGGAGGGGACAGGGCATAATTCACCCCTCCACTTT. This sequence encodes CASSPEGTGHNSPLHF.

This chain connects TRBV5-5 to TRBJ2-7; possibly TRBD1 for D (6 bases). Trimming stripped 1 base from V and 5 bases from J, with 13 bases between. There are 14 residues in the CDR3. Looked up from germline, CDR1 is SGHKS and CDR2 is YYEKEE (reference sequence). CDR3 sequence: CASSLNREKDEQYF. CDR3 coding DNA: TGTGCCAGCAGCTTGAACAGGGAAAAGGACGAGCAGTACTTC.

The table lists this clonotype with a few counts. The chain uses TRBV5-4 and TRBJ1-1; 7 nucleotides agree with TRBD1. Losses at the gene ends were 2 bases for V and 3 bases for J; bases not matched to a gene: 4. CDR1 and CDR2 (germline): SGHNT, YYREEE (reference sequence). The CDR3 runs to 14 residues. For the CDR3, the DNA is TGTGCCAGCAGCTTAGACAGGGCTTACACTGAAGCTTTCTTT. It codes for CASSLDRAYTEAFF.

In this sample, this clonotype is medium-sized (0.01 to 0.1%). CDR3 nucleotides: TGTGCCACCTCAGACTGGGGGGCAACTAGCACAGATACGCAGTATTTT. Its translation is CATSDWGATSTDTQYF. The gene calls are TRBV6-1 and TRBJ2-3; D may be TRBD1 or TRBD2 (6 bases each). V lost 10 bases and J lost 0, with 20 bases in between. From germline, CDR1 is MNHNS and CDR2 SASEGT. The CDR3 spans 16 residues.

The rearrangement joins TRBV27 to TRBJ1-2, with 8 bases lining up with TRBD1. Trimming removed 4 bases from V and 5 bases from J; junction bases left unmatched: 12. The CDR3 runs to 16 residues. In germline, CDR1 is MNHEY, CDR2 SMNVEV (reference sequence). CDR3 protein: CASSSRGPGGLYGYTF. The CDR3, as DNA: TGTGCCAGCAGTTCCAGGGGGCCGGGGGGCCTTTATGGCTACACCTTC.